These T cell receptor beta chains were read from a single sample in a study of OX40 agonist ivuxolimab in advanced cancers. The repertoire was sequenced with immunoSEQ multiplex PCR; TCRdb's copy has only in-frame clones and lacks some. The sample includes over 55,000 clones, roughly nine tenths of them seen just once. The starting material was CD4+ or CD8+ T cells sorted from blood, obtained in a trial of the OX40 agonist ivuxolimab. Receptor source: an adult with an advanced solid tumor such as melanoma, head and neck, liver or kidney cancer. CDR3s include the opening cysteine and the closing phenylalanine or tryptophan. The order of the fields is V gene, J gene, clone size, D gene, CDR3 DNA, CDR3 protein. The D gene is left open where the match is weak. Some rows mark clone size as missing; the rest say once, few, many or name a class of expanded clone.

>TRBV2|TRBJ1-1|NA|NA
TGTGCCAGCATGCGAAGGGACACCAACACTGAAGCTTTCTTT
CASMRRDTNTEAFF
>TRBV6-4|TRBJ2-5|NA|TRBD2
TGTGCCAACTATATTAGCGGGAATTCCCTTCTCTCGGAGACCCAGTACTTC
CANYISGNSLLSETQYF
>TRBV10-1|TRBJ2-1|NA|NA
TGCGCCAGCAGTAGCGGGTCCGTCTACAATGAGCAGTTCTTC
CASSSGSVYNEQFF
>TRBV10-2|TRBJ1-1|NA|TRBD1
TGCGCCTGTTCCGATGCAGGGGGCCTGAACACTGAAGCTTTCTTT
CACSDAGGLNTEAFF
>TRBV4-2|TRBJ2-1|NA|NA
TGTGCCAGCAGCAACCCTTTCCGGGCCGACTCCTACAATGAGCAGTTCTTC
CASSNPFRADSYNEQFF
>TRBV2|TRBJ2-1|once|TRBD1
TGTGCCAGCAGTCTCCCCGGGACAGTTGAGTTCTTC
CASSLPGTVEFF
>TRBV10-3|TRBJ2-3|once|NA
TGTGCCACTGGGGGAACAGATACGCAGTATTTT
CATGGTDTQYF
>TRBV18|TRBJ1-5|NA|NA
TGTGCCAGCTCATCAGAGGTGGCCGGTGGGCCCCAGCATTTT
CASSSEVAGGPQHF
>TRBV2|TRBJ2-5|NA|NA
TGTACCGGGGCGCAGGGGTTAGGGGAGACCCAGTACTTC
CTGAQGLGETQYF
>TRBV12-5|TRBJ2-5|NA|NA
TGTGCTAGTCAAGGGGCAGGTGAGACCCAGTACTTC
CASQGAGETQYF
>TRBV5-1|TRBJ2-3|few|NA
TGCGCCAGCAGCTGGGACAGCACAGATACGCAGTATTTT
CASSWDSTDTQYF
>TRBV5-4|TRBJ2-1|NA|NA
TGTGCCAGCAGCCTGACTCAGAAGAATGAGCAGTTCTTC
CASSLTQKNEQFF
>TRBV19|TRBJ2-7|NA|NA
TGTGCCAGTAGCGACAGAAGGGACTCCTACGAGCAGTACTTC
CASSDRRDSYEQYF
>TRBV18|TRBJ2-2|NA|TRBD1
TGTGCCAGCTCACGGACAGGGGCCATGAACACCGGGGAGCTGTTTTTT
CASSRTGAMNTGELFF
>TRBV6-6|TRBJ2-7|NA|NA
TGTGCCAGCAGGGCCGTGAGGGGCGAGCAGTACTTC
CASRAVRGEQYF
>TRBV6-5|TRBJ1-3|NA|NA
TGTGCCAGCAGTCCGCGGACGGGCTCTGGAAACACCATATATTTT
CASSPRTGSGNTIYF
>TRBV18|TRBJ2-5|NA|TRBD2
TGTGCCAGCTCCGTACTAGCGGGGAAACAAGAGACCCAGTACTTC
CASSVLAGKQETQYF
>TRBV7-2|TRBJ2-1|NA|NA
TGTGCCAGCAGCTTCGGTTGGAGCGTTGGGCAGTTCTTC
CASSFGWSVGQFF
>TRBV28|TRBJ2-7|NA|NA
TGTGCCAGCAGACAGGGAAGCTACGAGCAGTACTTC
CASRQGSYEQYF
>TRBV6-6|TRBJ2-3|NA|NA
TGTGCCAGCAGTTACTCGAGACCTAAACTCACAGATACGCAGTATTTT
CASSYSRPKLTDTQYF
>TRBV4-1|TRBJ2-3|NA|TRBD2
TGCGCCAGCAGCCAGGAAAAAGGGCGGGGGGCCTCAGATACGCAGTATTTT
CASSQEKGRGASDTQYF
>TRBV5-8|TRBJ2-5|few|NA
TGTGCCAGCAGCTCTCATGGACAGTTTCAAGAGACCCAGTACTTC
CASSSHGQFQETQYF
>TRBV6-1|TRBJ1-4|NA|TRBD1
TGTGCCAGCAGACTCAGGGGGACTAATGAAAAACTGTTTTTT
CASRLRGTNEKLFF
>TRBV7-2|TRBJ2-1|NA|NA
TGTGCCAGCAGCTCCGCCCTGGCCTTTCAGCAGTTCTTC
CASSSALAFQQFF
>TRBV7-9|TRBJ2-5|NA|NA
TGTGCCAGCAGCTTAGGCGGGGAGGAGACCCAGTACTTC
CASSLGGEETQYF
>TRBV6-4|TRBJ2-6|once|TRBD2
TGTGCCAGCAGTGCTACTAGCGGGGGGCTCTCTGGGGCCAACGTCCTGACTTTC
CASSATSGGLSGANVLTF
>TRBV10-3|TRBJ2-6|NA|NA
TGTGCCATCAGTGACAGCTCTGGGGCCAACGTCCTGACTTTC
CAISDSSGANVLTF
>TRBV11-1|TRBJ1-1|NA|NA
TGTGCCAGCAGCTTCACAGGGAGCACTGAAGCTTTCTTT
CASSFTGSTEAFF
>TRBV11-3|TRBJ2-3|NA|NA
TGTGCCAGCAGCCCCCGGCGTCCCCCGATGCCGCAGTATTTT
CASSPRRPPMPQYF
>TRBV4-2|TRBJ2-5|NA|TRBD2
TGTGCCAGCAGCCGGACTAGCGGGGGCCGGACAGGCGAGACCCAGTACTTC
CASSRTSGGRTGETQYF
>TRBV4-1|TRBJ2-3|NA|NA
TGCGCCAGCAGCCAAGGGGTGGGGGCCGCGTTTAATACGCAGTATTTT
CASSQGVGAAFNTQYF
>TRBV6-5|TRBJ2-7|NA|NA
TGTGCCAGCAGTTACTCGGGACGGCAACGGTTGTACTTC
CASSYSGRQRLYF
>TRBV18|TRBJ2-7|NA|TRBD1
TGTGCCAGCTCGCTGGGACAGGGGTCCGACGAGCAGTACTTC
CASSLGQGSDEQYF
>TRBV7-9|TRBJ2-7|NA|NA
TGTGCCAGCAGATCGGGGACCCTCACCGAGCAGTACTTC
CASRSGTLTEQYF
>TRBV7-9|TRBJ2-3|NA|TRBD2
TGTGCCAGCAGCCCCTGGACTTCCACCGGGGGGACAGATACGCAGTATTTT
CASSPWTSTGGTDTQYF
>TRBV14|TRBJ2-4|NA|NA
TGTGCCAGCAGCCGGGGGGATCGGGCCAAAAACATTCAGTACTTC
CASSRGDRAKNIQYF
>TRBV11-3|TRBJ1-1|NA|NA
TGTGCCAGCAACCAGGGAGACACTGAAGCTTTCTTT
CASNQGDTEAFF
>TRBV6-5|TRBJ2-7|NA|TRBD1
TGTGCCAGCAGTTACTCTCCCTCGACAGGGGTTGGCGAGCAGTACTTC
CASSYSPSTGVGEQYF
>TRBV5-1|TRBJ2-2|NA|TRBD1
TGCGCCAGCAGCTTGAATGTAGGGGGCAACACCGGGGAGCTGTTTTTT
CASSLNVGGNTGELFF
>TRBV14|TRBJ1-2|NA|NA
TGTGCCAGCAGCCAACAGGGTAACTATGGCTACACCTTC
CASSQQGNYGYTF
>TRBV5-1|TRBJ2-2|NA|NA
TGCGCCAGCAGCTCGGCCGTCGGGACTGGGAACACCGGGGAGCTGTTTTTT
CASSSAVGTGNTGELFF
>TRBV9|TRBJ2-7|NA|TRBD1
TGTGCCAGCAGCGTAGGGGACAGGATCCCCTACGAGCAGTACTTC
CASSVGDRIPYEQYF
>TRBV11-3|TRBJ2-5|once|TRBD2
TGTGCCAGCAGACCCGGACTAGCGGGATTAGCCCAAGAGACCCAGTACTTC
CASRPGLAGLAQETQYF
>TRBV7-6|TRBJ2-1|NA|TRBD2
TGTGCCAGCAGCTTATATTCTAGCGGGAGGGGTTACAATGAGCAGTTCTTC
CASSLYSSGRGYNEQFF
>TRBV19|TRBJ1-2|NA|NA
TGTGCCAGTAGAAGCAGGGACAACTATGGCTACACCTTC
CASRSRDNYGYTF
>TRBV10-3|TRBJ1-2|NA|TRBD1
TGTGCCATCAGCTCCGGGACAGCGAACTATGGCTACACCTTC
CAISSGTANYGYTF
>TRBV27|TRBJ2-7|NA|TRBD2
TGTGCCAGCAGTTCCCGGGGGGTTGTCTCCTACGAGCAGTACTTC
CASSSRGVVSYEQYF
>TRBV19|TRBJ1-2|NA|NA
TGTGCCAGTAGTCGGGACGGAACTAACTATGGCTACACCTTC
CASSRDGTNYGYTF
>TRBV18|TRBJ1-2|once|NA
TGTGCCAGCTCACCCGCGGGTGGGGGGCAAGCTAACTATGGCTACACCTTC
CASSPAGGGQANYGYTF
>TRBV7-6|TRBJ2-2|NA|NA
TGTGCCAGCAGCTTACCCTTACAGCCCCGGGCTGGGGAGCTGTTTTTT
CASSLPLQPRAGELFF
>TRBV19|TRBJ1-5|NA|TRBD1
TGTGCCAGTAGTGCTACAGGGGGAGGGCAGCCCCAGCATTTT
CASSATGGGQPQHF
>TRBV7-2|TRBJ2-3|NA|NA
TGTGCCAGCAGCTCCAGACTTTCTTACACAGATACGCAGTATTTT
CASSSRLSYTDTQYF
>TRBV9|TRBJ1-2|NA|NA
TGTGCCAGCAGCGTCGGCCTCCTCGGCTACACCTTC
CASSVGLLGYTF